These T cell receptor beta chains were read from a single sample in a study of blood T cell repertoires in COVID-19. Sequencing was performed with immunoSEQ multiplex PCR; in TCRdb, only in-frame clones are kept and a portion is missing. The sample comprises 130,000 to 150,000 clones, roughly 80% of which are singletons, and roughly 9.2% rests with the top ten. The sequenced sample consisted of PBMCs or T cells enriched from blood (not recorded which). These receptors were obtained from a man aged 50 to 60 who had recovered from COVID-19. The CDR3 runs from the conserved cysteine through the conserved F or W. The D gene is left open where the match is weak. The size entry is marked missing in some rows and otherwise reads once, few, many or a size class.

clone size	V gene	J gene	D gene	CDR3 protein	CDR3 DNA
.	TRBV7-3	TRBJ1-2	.	CASSGQGDYGYTF	TGTGCCAGCAGCGGCCAGGGTGACTATGGCTACACCTTC
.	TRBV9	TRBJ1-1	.	CASSVAAGAMNTEAFF	TGTGCCAGCAGCGTAGCTGCGGGGGCCATGAACACTGAAGCTTTCTTT
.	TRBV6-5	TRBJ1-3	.	CASSYSMGTGNTIYF	TGTGCCAGCAGTTACTCGATGGGCACTGGAAACACCATATATTTT
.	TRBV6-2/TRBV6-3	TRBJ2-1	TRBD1	CASSRQGGGDEQFF	TGTGCCAGCAGTCGACAGGGTGGTGGCGATGAGCAGTTCTTC
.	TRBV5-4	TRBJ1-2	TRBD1	CASSLAADRGNYGYTF	TGTGCCAGCAGCTTGGCCGCGGACAGGGGGAACTATGGCTACACCTTC
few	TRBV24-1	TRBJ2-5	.	CATSDPGVQETQYF	TGTGCCACCAGTGACCCCGGGGTCCAAGAGACCCAGTACTTC
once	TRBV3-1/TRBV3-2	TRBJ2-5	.	CASSQVRGAETQYF	TGTGCCAGCAGCCAAGTACGCGGGGCGGAGACCCAGTACTTC
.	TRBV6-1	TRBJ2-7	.	CASSEALQSYEQYF	TGTGCCAGCAGTGAAGCTTTACAGTCCTACGAGCAGTACTTC
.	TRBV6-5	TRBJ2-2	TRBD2	CASRLGGSGTGELFF	TGTGCCAGCAGACTGGGAGGGTCCGGCACCGGGGAGCTGTTTTTT
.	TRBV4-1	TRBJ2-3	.	CASRGRGGTQYF	TGCGCCAGCAGGGGAAGGGGTGGTACGCAGTATTTT
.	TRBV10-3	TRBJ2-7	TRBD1	CAITPGTGSGYEQYF	TGTGCCATCACCCCCGGGACAGGGTCGGGCTACGAGCAGTACTTC
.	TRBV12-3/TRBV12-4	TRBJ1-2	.	CASSSGNYGYTF	TGTGCCAGCAGTTCAGGGAACTATGGCTACACCTTC